This section outlines one T cell receptor beta chain sequence together with its context. It lacks a known antigen. The input lacks base qualities; no much larger clone sits a single base away. The germline V gene yields ENHRY for CDR1 and SYGVKD for CDR2. Germline trimming: 4 bases from V, 7 bases from J; junction bases outside gene matches: 10. From the cysteine through the phenylalanine, the CDR3 covers 16 amino acids. Kept here is only the CDR3 DNA, which spans 48 bases and is read in frame from base 1. Library preparation used the immunoSEQ multiplex PCR assay. For the multiplex PCR, a mixture combining 60 forward primers for TCR Vbeta segments and 13 reverse primers for TCR Jbeta segments was used. The CDR3 region of rearranged TCR beta genes was amplified from genomic DNA with a multiplex PCR assay. The Illumina HiSeq System was used to sequence the amplified TCR beta libraries as 87-base-pair reads. Under the source paper's analysis protocol: Across the 500 to 750 repertoires, a later analysis counted some 81 million unique TCR beta chains, around 11 million of which were shared by at least two donors. To remove PCR and sequencing errors, raw reads were error-corrected and collapsed into unique sequences using a nearest-neighbor algorithm that merged closely related sequences. V, D and J gene segments were assigned by aligning CDR3 sequences to IMGT reference sequences. Each retained sequence needed at least a six-nucleotide match to both a V gene segment and a J gene segment. Rearrangements were classified as productive when the CDR3 lacked stop codons and remained in frame with V and J, and all other rearrangements were classified as non-productive. CDR3 was defined by IMGT convention, running from the second conserved V-encoded cysteine to the conserved J-encoded phenylalanine. Sequences without an unambiguous match to a single V gene segment were excluded from the earlier analysis of a few hundred of the donors. An earlier analysis of almost 600 of the donors classified V segments as functional when productive rearrangements were above 56.7% and as segregating when the standard deviation between donors was above 5%. A statistical classification framework was built for diagnosing cytomegalovirus status from the catalog of TCR beta chain sequences. In a later analysis, V and J genes were assigned by comparing TCR nucleotide sequences against IMGT/GENE-DB human TR gene sequences. The TCRdist pipeline was used in a later analysis to assign CDR3 sequences and most-parsimonious VDJ recombination scenarios. In a later analysis, each TCR beta chain was defined by its CDR3 amino acid sequence together with its V-gene family, and reads lacking a unique V-gene family were excluded. As a way to deal with suspected cross-contamination and a sequencing artifact, a later analysis dropped approximately 590 nucleotide sequences that were highly shared and had low generation probability. A later analysis calculated a clonal expansion index for each public chain from normalized within-repertoire ranks of inferred template counts. In a later analysis, generation probabilities were computed with a VDJ recombination model fitted to out-of-frame rearrangements, and the resulting probabilities were checked against IGoR. In a later analysis, TCR-TCR, TCR-HLA and TCR-CMV co-occurrence was scored with hypergeometric tests, and a repertoire-size bias correction was applied to TCR pairs. To estimate false discovery rates, a later analysis permuted the HLA or CMV assignments 20 times. In a later analysis, co-occurring TCRs were grouped using DBSCAN, with TCRdist sequence similarity added in when clustering inside HLA-allele-positive subsets. Repertoires with fewer than 30,000 or more than 120,000 public chains, plus five repertoires with anomalous nucleotide sharing, were excluded from co-occurrence clustering. The clones in this table, taken by TCRdb from immuneACCESS, are in-frame only. Not every clone is retained; where verified, under half of the shortfall comes from an unresolved V gene, and the cause of the rest is unknown. V, J and clone size are taken as reported in that table, and D and trimming were inferred from the DNA itself. The sample yields about 70,000 clones; about 67% were counted once. Roughly 11% of the sample is in the top ten clones.

These data come from a study of cytomegalovirus exposure and HLA in healthy donors (dated by TCRdb to about 2017). Regarding the complete study: In an earlier analysis of approximately 640 of the donors, 276 Gb of sequence data and some 100 million unique TCR beta sequences from roughly 190 million T cells were reported. Along with the approximately 700-subject first cohort, a separate validation cohort of over a hundred different subjects was used. To decide whether each TCR beta V gene segment behaved as functional or pseudogenic, an earlier analysis of some 580 of the donors relied on high-throughput TCR beta sequencing. In a later analysis, previously published TCR beta repertoires from hundreds of donors were re-analyzed and high-resolution HLA genotyping was added so that TCR occurrence patterns could be studied. In a later genetic analysis, genome-wide SNP genotypes for about 65% of the roughly 700 donors were used, and that subset was treated as a discovery cohort. Across about 370 genotyped donors of the cohort, an average of about 240,000 unique TCR beta nucleotide sequences per donor were sequenced, and 15% to 20% of those sequences were non-productive. About 310 gigabases of sequencing data and tens of millions of unique TCR sequences were included in an early release covering about 620 HLA-typed donors. Alongside the repertoire data, information on donor age, sex, ethnicity and CMV serostatus was compiled. The aim of the study was to test whether cataloging public T cell receptors could identify signatures of past pathogen exposure. Among the approximately 400 genotyped donors, around 79% belonged to the genetic ancestry cluster associated with self-reported Caucasian donors. High-throughput TCR immunosequencing, statistical association of individual TCRs with disease status, and machine learning were combined to predict cytomegalovirus infection status. The later analysis used no new phenotypic data to find candidate immune exposures, relying instead on TCR beta sequences and their occurrence across donors. HLA typing included class I and class II loci at four-digit resolution. About five DR-DQ haplotypes were treated as single units for association and clustering because of strong linkage in the cohort. Using immunosequencing, the study profiled T cell repertoires from 500 to 800 subjects and related those repertoires to cytomegalovirus serostatus. All discovery cohort repertoires had been generated on a single sequencing platform. The number of typed donors differed by locus: about 629-630 for A, B, C, DRB1 and DQB1; 500 to 550 for DQA1; 606 for DPA1; and some 470 for DPB1.

Study-level results and caveats: In a later analysis, HLA-associated TCR beta chains were found to be more clonally expanded and to have lower generation probabilities than equally common non-associated chains. In a later genetic analysis, fewer N-insertions in productive TCRs were reported among donors in an Asian-associated ancestry cluster than the 666-donor mean. In a later analysis, the rate of TCR association differed among HLA loci, with DRB1 alleles having the most associated TCRs and HLA-C alleles having the fewest. Across donors, most TCR sequences were observed very rarely, whereas some public TCRs were present in many individuals. A few of the identified cytomegalovirus-associated TCR beta chains were confirmed in vitro to be specific for cytomegalovirus antigens. It was suggested by the authors that the approach could potentially be generalized to other disease states and immunological phenotypes. An association between a missense DCLRE1C variant and V-gene and J-gene trimming of TCR beta chains was found in a later genetic analysis and replicated in an independent cohort. In this cohort, only TCR beta chains were sequenced, and detectable features were limited by the absence of alpha or paired-chain data. Several of the top co-occurrence clusters appeared to be linked to parvovirus B19, influenza, CMV and Epstein-Barr virus, according to a later analysis. A cluster of highly shared sequence variants was judged likely to be a technical artifact of the sequencing pipeline. Linkage disequilibrium might explain the correlated functional status among segregating V segments, but an unknown experimental factor could not be ruled out. Most CMV-associated TCR beta chains appeared to be HLA-restricted in a later analysis, and the HLA associations seemed to be driven largely by CMV exposure. In an earlier analysis of fewer than 700 of the donors, most TCR beta V segments appeared in productive rearrangements about 90% or about 30% of the time, broadly matching IMGT annotations. Because HLA typing was missing for some donors at each locus, association tests included only the typed subset. In a later analysis, over 15,000 TCR beta sequences were associated with specific HLA alleles at a false discovery rate of 0.05. Because counts were too low, seventeen rarely observed V segments, including chromosome 9 orphons, were excluded from the earlier analysis of a few hundred of the donors. CMV serostatus was the only immune exposure information available for the cohort. Roughly uniform sequencing depth across donors was assumed in presence/absence analyses, although this assumption may not hold. The study gave a list of under 200 TCR beta chains associated with cytomegalovirus. The classifier was reported to diagnose cytomegalovirus status with high specificity and sensitivity in both the original and validation cohorts. A further reported finding was that TCR beta sequences accurately predicted the HLA-A and HLA-B alleles for most subjects in the first cohort. When HLA alleles, especially DR and DQ, strongly co-occurred, TCR associations were difficult to assign to individual alleles. The 87-base-pair reads could not distinguish some IMGT-functional V segments, including TRBV6-2 and TRBV6-3, so those segments were excluded.

The cohort comprised more than 550 healthy bone marrow donors. All cohort members were sampled while nominally healthy, although unrecorded immune exposures were likely present. CMV serostatus was positive for around 310 and negative for about 55% of the roughly 670 cohort members, and was not recorded for this donor. Each donor provided a peripheral blood sample, and peripheral blood mononuclear cells were used for TCR beta sequencing. Genomic DNA extraction from the blood cell samples was performed with the Qiagen DNeasy Blood Extraction Kit. What was sequenced was PBMCs. The rearrangement joined TRBV10-3 to TRBJ1-6; 7 junctional bases match TRBD1. The source of this sequence is a human donor in good health. This receptor carries the CDR3 CAISASDRSGNSPLHF. The bases read TGTGCCATCAGTGCTTCGGACAGGTCCGGGAATTCACCCCTCCACTTT.